Listed below are T cell receptor beta chains from one sample, sequenced in a study of blood T cells in healthy people across ages. TCRdb re-derived calls from the 5' RACE reads in MiXCR, one entry per CDR3 protein. The profile shows more than 800,000 distinct CDR3 sequences, under 35% of them singletons. The specimen was blood. The source of these receptors is a woman of 80 years or more in good health. CDR3s include the opening cysteine and the closing phenylalanine or tryptophan. Fields, in order: CDR3 DNA, CDR3 protein, clone size, J gene, D gene, V gene. D genes are given only for firm matches. Rows give clone size only sometimes, using once, few, many, or a class for an expanded clone.

TGTGCCAGCAGTTACTCGTCCGAGCAGTACTTC | CASSYSSEQYF | many | TRBJ2-7 | NA | TRBV6-2/TRBV6-3
TGCGCCAGCAAGGACCGGGACAGGGGTGTTGAGACCCAGTACTTC | CASKDRDRGVETQYF | many | TRBJ2-5 | TRBD1 | TRBV5-1
TGTGCCAGCAGTTTATCGGCCACAGGGAAGTCCTACGAGCAGTACTTC | CASSLSATGKSYEQYF | many | TRBJ2-7 | NA | TRBV28
TGTGCCAGCAGTTACCGGACAGGGGTCAATGAGCAGTTCTTC | CASSYRTGVNEQFF | NA | TRBJ2-1 | TRBD1 | TRBV6-2/TRBV6-3
TGTGCCAGCAGTAGCCGGGGAGTGAGGAACACTGAAGCTTTCTTT | CASSSRGVRNTEAFF | NA | TRBJ1-1 | NA | TRBV6-2/TRBV6-3
TGTGCCACCTCTTACGACCTGGACGGCTATGGCTACACCTTC | CATSYDLDGYGYTF | NA | TRBJ1-2 | NA | TRBV6-5
TGTGCCAGCAGTTTAGGGCTAACTAGCACAGATACGCAGTATTTT | CASSLGLTSTDTQYF | many | TRBJ2-3 | NA | TRBV12-3/TRBV12-4
TGTGCCAGCAACTTTCCGGGACAGAAACCTCTCCGGGACTATGGCTACACCTTC | CASNFPGQKPLRDYGYTF | few | TRBJ1-2 | TRBD1 | TRBV11-3
TGTGCCAGCAGCTACCGGGACAGGCCTAGGGAGCAGTACTTC | CASSYRDRPREQYF | many | TRBJ2-7 | TRBD1 | TRBV7-2
TGCAGTGCTAATAACCAGGGGGCACGCACTGAAGCTTTCTTT | CSANNQGARTEAFF | NA | TRBJ1-1 | TRBD1 | TRBV20-1
TGTGCCAGCAGGCCCTACGGCGTTATGAACACTGAAGCTTTCTTT | CASRPYGVMNTEAFF | many | TRBJ1-1 | NA | TRBV5-6
TGTGCCAGCAGCTTTCGGCTAGCGGGATCTTTCTCCTACAATGAGCAGTTCTTC | CASSFRLAGSFSYNEQFF | many | TRBJ2-1 | TRBD2 | TRBV11-2
TGTGCCAGCAGCCAATTCGTGATGTTGGATGGCTACACCTTC | CASSQFVMLDGYTF | NA | TRBJ1-2 | NA | TRBV3-1
TGTGCCATCAGAGGGGGGCGCGGGTCACCCCTCCACTTT | CAIRGGRGSPLHF | many | TRBJ1-6 | NA | TRBV10-3
TGCAGTGCTAGAGATGACAGAGAAAGCTCCTATAATTCACCCCTCCACTTT | CSARDDRESSYNSPLHF | many | TRBJ1-6 | NA | TRBV20-1
TGTGCCAGCAGTGCTTTAGCGGGGGAGCAGTACTTC | CASSALAGEQYF | many | TRBJ2-7 | TRBD2 | TRBV27
TGTGCCAGCAGCTTTCCGGGACTCGAAAGGGTCACAGATACGCAGTATTTT | CASSFPGLERVTDTQYF | many | TRBJ2-3 | NA | TRBV7-9
TGTGCCAGCAGCCCGGCGGGTGGAACTAATGAAAAACTGTTTTTT | CASSPAGGTNEKLFF | NA | TRBJ1-4 | NA | TRBV5-5
TGTGCCAGCAGCCAGGAGACTTCGGTGGGGACTACTACCGAGCAGTACTTC | CASSQETSVGTTTEQYF | NA | TRBJ2-7 | TRBD2 | TRBV4-2
TGTGCCAGCAGCTCCTTACTCGGTCCCAGGGTTGAAGCTTTCTTT | CASSSLLGPRVEAFF | many | TRBJ1-1 | NA | TRBV7-9
TGCAGTGCAAGCGCGGGAGGGGAAATAGACCCCCAGCATTTT | CSASAGGEIDPQHF | NA | TRBJ1-5 | NA | TRBV20-1
TGTGCCAGCAGCTTCCTGCGGGCCTCCTCTTCAGGGTATGGCTACACCTTC | CASSFLRASSSGYGYTF | few | TRBJ1-2 | NA | TRBV5-4
TGTGCCAGCAGGGGGGAAATAGGACAGGGAAGAAATCAGCCCCAGCATTTT | CASRGEIGQGRNQPQHF | few | TRBJ1-5 | TRBD1 | TRBV6-1
TGCGCCAGCAGCTCCTACGACAGGGGACGCCAAGAGACCCAGTACTTC | CASSSYDRGRQETQYF | NA | TRBJ2-5 | TRBD1 | TRBV5-1
TGCGCCAGCAGCCAAACCAGAAACTATGGCTACACCTTC | CASSQTRNYGYTF | many | TRBJ1-2 | NA | TRBV4-3
TGCAGTGCCCCCGGACAGGGTGGTTCCGGGGGGACCCAGTACTTC | CSAPGQGGSGGTQYF | many | TRBJ2-5 | TRBD1 | TRBV20-1